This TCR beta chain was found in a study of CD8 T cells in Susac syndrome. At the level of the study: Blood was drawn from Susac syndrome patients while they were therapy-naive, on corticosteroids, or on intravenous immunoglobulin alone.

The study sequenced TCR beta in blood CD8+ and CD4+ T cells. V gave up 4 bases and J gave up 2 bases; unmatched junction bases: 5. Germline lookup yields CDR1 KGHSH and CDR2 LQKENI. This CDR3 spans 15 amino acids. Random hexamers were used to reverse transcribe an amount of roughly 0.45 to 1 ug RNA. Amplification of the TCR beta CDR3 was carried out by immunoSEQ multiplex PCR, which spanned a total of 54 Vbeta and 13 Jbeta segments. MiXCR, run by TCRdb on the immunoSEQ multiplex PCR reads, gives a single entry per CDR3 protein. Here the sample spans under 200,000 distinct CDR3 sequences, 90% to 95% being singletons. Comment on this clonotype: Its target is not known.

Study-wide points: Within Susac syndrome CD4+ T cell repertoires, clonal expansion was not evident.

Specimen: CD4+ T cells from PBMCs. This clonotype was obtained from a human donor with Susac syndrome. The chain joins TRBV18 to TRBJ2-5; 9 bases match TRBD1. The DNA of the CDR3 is TGTGCCAGCTCACTCGGGACAGGGTCTCAAGAGACCCAGTACTTC. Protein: CASSLGTGSQETQYF.